Reported below is one T cell receptor (beta chain). The antigen is undetermined. These data originate in a study of metastatic and nonmetastatic thyroid tumors. In the study overall: Malignant and benign thyroid patients had repertoires compared in peripheral blood and tumor or nodule tissue.

V dropped 6 bases and J dropped 8; count of bases not matched to a gene: 2. Germline CDR1 and CDR2: KGHSH and LQKENI. The CDR3 extends over 13 amino acids. Authors' processing steps: Clinicopathological groups supplied CDR3 differences that were used to build a distant-metastasis classifier for papillary thyroid cancer. TCRdb re-analyzed the PCR reads through MiXCR. The V and J calls, along with clone size, are taken from TCRdb and not from the paper's own processing. This sample has about 15,000 clones, with roughly 23% found just once. Patients underwent thyroid surgery, and none had received any treatment before it. Points from the study as a whole: Malignant tumors reportedly showed significantly higher TCR beta diversity than benign nodules in both blood and tumor.

Sequencing was done on a sample of blood. The sequence came from a male donor with papillary thyroid cancer or a benign thyroid nodule (not recorded which). Some clones in this sample may be carry-over from other donors' samples. This chain joins TRBV18 and TRBJ1-4, with 11 nucleotides matching TRBD1. The CDR3 here is CASSGQGGEKLFF. As DNA, the CDR3 is TGTGCCAGCTCGGGACAGGGGGGCGAAAAACTGTTTTTT. Drawing the rest from reference TRBV18 and TRBJ1-4, the complete variable domain is NAGVMQNPRHLVRRRGQEARLRCSPMKGHSHVYWYRQLPEEGLKFMVYLQKENIIDESGMPKERFSAEFPKEGPSILRIQQVVRGDSAAYFCASSGQGGEKLFFGSGTQLSVL.